Listed below are T cell receptor beta chains from one sample, sequenced in a study of blood T cell repertoires in COVID-19. Some clones are missing from TCRdb's copy, which holds only in-frame ones; the method was immunoSEQ multiplex PCR. The sample has 200,000 to 250,000 clones, around 84% seen once. The sample consisted of peripheral blood. Every receptor here comes from a man aged 55 to 70 with acute or convalescent COVID-19. Both conserved end residues are part of each CDR3. A D gene is named only where the DNA matches it firmly. Size tells how often a clone was seen (once, few, many) or the class of an expanded clone, and some rows leave it out.

d_call j_call clone_size v_call cdr3_aa cdr3_nt
TRBD1 TRBJ2-3 - TRBV19 CASSWDRDLTDTQYF TGTGCCAGTAGTTGGGACAGGGATCTAACAGATACGCAGTATTTT
- TRBJ2-3 - TRBV4-1 CASSQVVTSSTDTQYF TGCGCCAGCAGCCAAGTTGTGACATCTAGCACAGATACGCAGTATTTT
TRBD1 TRBJ1-5 - TRBV28 CASTQRLWTGDNQPQHF TGTGCCAGCACCCAACGACTATGGACAGGGGACAATCAGCCCCAGCATTTT
- TRBJ1-1 - TRBV6-5 CASRLGGVGTEAFF TGTGCCAGCAGGCTGGGAGGAGTCGGAACTGAAGCTTTCTTT
TRBD2 TRBJ2-2 - TRBV7-2 CASSPTLLLARTGELFF TGTGCCAGCAGCCCGACACTGCTACTAGCGAGGACCGGGGAGCTGTTTTTT
TRBD1 TRBJ1-2 once TRBV25-1 CASSEWKGAAYGYTF TGTGCCAGCAGTGAATGGAAGGGGGCTGCCTATGGCTACACCTTC
TRBD2 TRBJ2-5 - TRBV7-2 CASSLGGGAPQYF TGTGCCAGCAGCTTAGGCGGGGGGGCGCCCCAGTACTTC
TRBD1 TRBJ1-1 - TRBV18 CASSPVHQDRGSAFF TGTGCCAGCTCACCAGTCCACCAGGACAGGGGTTCTGCTTTCTTT
- TRBJ1-1 once TRBV9 CASSVGGGAMNTEAFF TGTGCCAGCAGCGTAGGTGGGGGGGCGATGAACACTGAAGCTTTCTTT
TRBD1 TRBJ1-3 - TRBV6-1 CASSEGQGAGGNTIYF TGTGCCAGCAGTGAAGGGCAGGGGGCCGGTGGAAACACCATATATTTT
- TRBJ2-4 few TRBV3-1/TRBV3-2 CASSHRGLAAKNIQYF TGTGCCAGCAGCCACAGGGGCCTGGCAGCCAAAAACATTCAGTACTTC
- TRBJ2-3 - TRBV5-5 CASSPQGFQDTQYF TGTGCCAGCAGCCCGCAGGGGTTCCAAGATACGCAGTATTTT
TRBD1 TRBJ1-4 - TRBV4-2 CASSQATGDANEKLFF TGTGCCAGCAGCCAAGCGACAGGGGACGCCAATGAAAAACTGTTTTTT
- TRBJ1-6 - TRBV27 CASSLGGEKGNSPLHF TGTGCCAGCAGTTTGGGCGGGGAAAAAGGAAATTCACCCCTCCACTTT
TRBD2 TRBJ2-1 - TRBV7-3 CASSLLLAGYNEQFF TGTGCCAGCAGCTTACTACTAGCGGGTTACAATGAGCAGTTCTTC
- TRBJ1-1 - TRBV29-1 CSVEGGSVNTEAFF TGCAGCGTTGAGGGAGGCAGCGTTAACACTGAAGCTTTCTTT
- TRBJ2-3 - TRBV7-3 CASSLIGGDTQYF TGTGCCAGCAGCTTAATCGGCGGAGATACGCAGTATTTT
- TRBJ1-6 few TRBV19 CASSIFRSYNSPLHF TGTGCCAGTAGTATTTTTCGGTCCTATAATTCACCCCTCCACTTT
- TRBJ2-2 - TRBV7-7 CASSLTPARGTGELFF TGTGCCAGCAGCTTAACACCGGCGCGCGGCACCGGGGAGCTGTTTTTT
- TRBJ1-1 - TRBV3-1/TRBV3-2 CASSATGFSTEAFF TGTGCCAGCAGCGCCACAGGTTTTAGCACTGAAGCTTTCTTT
TRBD1 TRBJ2-5 - TRBV5-4 CASSLPRTGETQYF TGTGCCAGCAGCCTCCCTCGGACAGGGGAGACCCAGTACTTC
- TRBJ1-1 - TRBV7-8 CASSFRGEYTEAFF TGTGCCAGCAGCTTCCGGGGAGAATACACTGAAGCTTTCTTT
- TRBJ2-2 - TRBV20-1 CSASIRGARTGELFF TGCAGTGCTAGTATCAGGGGGGCCCGGACCGGGGAGCTGTTTTTT
- TRBJ1-1 once TRBV2 CAGSGRGGNTEAFF TGTGCGGGGTCGGGACGCGGGGGGAACACTGAAGCTTTCTTT
TRBD1 TRBJ2-3 - TRBV5-1 CASSPLNSTGGTDTQYF TGCGCCAGCAGCCCACTGAACTCGACAGGGGGGACAGATACGCAGTATTTT
- TRBJ1-4 - TRBV7-9 CASSPGTHSTNEKLFF TGTGCCAGCAGTCCCGGGACTCATTCAACTAATGAAAAACTGTTTTTT
TRBD1 TRBJ1-1 - TRBV5-4 CASSLGGGAGRNTEAFF TGTGCCAGCAGCCTTGGAGGGGGCGCGGGTAGGAACACTGAAGCTTTCTTT
TRBD1 TRBJ2-5 once TRBV10-3 CAIRPRGQGGETQYF TGTGCCATCAGACCTAGGGGACAGGGGGGAGAGACCCAGTACTTC
TRBD1 TRBJ1-6 - TRBV7-9 CASSANTGGNSPLHF TGTGCCAGCAGCGCAAATACAGGGGGAAATTCACCCCTCCACTTT
- TRBJ1-3 - TRBV18 CASSPRISSGNTIYF TGTGCCAGCTCACCTCGAATTAGCTCTGGAAACACCATATATTTT
TRBD1 TRBJ1-2 - TRBV7-2 CASSLLQGNGYTF TGTGCCAGCAGCTTACTACAGGGGAATGGCTACACCTTC
TRBD2 TRBJ2-1 - TRBV19 CASDSGGGRRYNEQFF TGTGCCAGTGATAGCGGGGGGGGTCGGCGCTACAATGAGCAGTTCTTC
- TRBJ1-5 - TRBV2 CASSEQGGNQPQHF TGTGCCAGCAGTGAACAGGGCGGCAATCAGCCCCAGCATTTT
TRBD1 TRBJ1-2 - TRBV18 CASSPLDRVGRNYGYTF TGTGCCAGCTCACCTTTGGACAGGGTGGGGAGAAACTATGGCTACACCTTC
- TRBJ1-1 - TRBV4-3 CASSQDRGTEAFF TGCGCCAGCAGCCAAGATCGAGGCACTGAAGCTTTCTTT
- TRBJ1-2 few TRBV27 CASSSRLNYGYTF TGTGCCAGCAGTTCTCGACTAAACTATGGCTACACCTTC
TRBD1 TRBJ2-7 few TRBV12-5 CASVPGTGTYEQYF TGTGCTAGTGTCCCCGGGACAGGGACCTACGAGCAGTACTTC
TRBD2 TRBJ2-6 - TRBV7-9 CASSQSGRENVLTF TGTGCCAGCAGCCAATCCGGGAGGGAGAACGTCCTGACTTTC
- TRBJ2-1 - TRBV18 CASSPPAGFSYNEQFF TGTGCCAGCTCACCACCGGCAGGGTTCTCCTACAATGAGCAGTTCTTC
- TRBJ1-2 - TRBV2 CASSEAAGTYGYTF TGTGCCAGCAGTGAAGCGGCGGGAACCTATGGCTACACCTTC
TRBD2 TRBJ2-1 - TRBV5-4 CASRGWTSGAGNEQFF TGTGCCAGCAGGGGGTGGACTAGCGGGGCCGGGAATGAGCAGTTCTTC
TRBD2 TRBJ2-1 once TRBV5-6 CASSFNSGGAYNEQFF TGTGCCAGCAGCTTTAATAGCGGGGGGGCGTACAATGAGCAGTTCTTC
TRBD2 TRBJ2-1 - TRBV11-2 CASSLDPGGAGKQFF TGTGCCAGCAGCTTAGATCCGGGGGGGGCGGGAAAGCAGTTCTTC
- TRBJ1-4 - TRBV28 CASSFRADEKLFF TGTGCCAGCAGTTTCAGGGCGGATGAAAAACTGTTTTTT
TRBD1 TRBJ1-3 - TRBV29-1 CSVTGVNGNTIYF TGCAGCGTAACAGGGGTAAATGGAAACACCATATATTTT
TRBD2 TRBJ2-5 once TRBV5-8 CASSRGGPPLQETQYF TGTGCCAGCAGCCGGGGGGGGCCCCCGCTCCAAGAGACCCAGTACTTC
- TRBJ2-5 - TRBV14 CASSHRPGRETQYF TGTGCCAGCAGCCACCGACCAGGCCGGGAGACCCAGTACTTC
- TRBJ1-3 - TRBV9 CASSPVPLPGNTIYF TGTGCCAGCAGCCCAGTCCCCTTACCTGGAAACACCATATATTTT
- TRBJ2-3 - TRBV7-3 CASRPGAGADTQYF TGTGCCAGCAGGCCGGGGGCGGGAGCAGATACGCAGTATTTT
- TRBJ1-1 - TRBV29-1 CSVSWTENTEAFF TGCAGCGTTTCTTGGACTGAGAACACTGAAGCTTTCTTT
- TRBJ1-1 - TRBV21-1 CASSKGTGWTGPCAEAFF TGTGCCAGCAGCAAAGGGACGGGATGGACAGGGCCCTGCGCTGAAGCTTTCTTT
- TRBJ2-3 - TRBV5-1 CASSSADTQYF TGCGCCAGCAGCTCGGCAGATACGCAGTATTTT
TRBD2 TRBJ2-2 - TRBV3-1/TRBV3-2 CASSQERIGGYTGELFF TGTGCCAGCAGCCAAGAAAGAATCGGGGGGTACACCGGGGAGCTGTTTTTT
- TRBJ1-1 - TRBV4-2 CASSSGLNTEAFF TGTGCCAGCAGTTCAGGGTTGAACACTGAAGCTTTCTTT